This T cell receptor beta chain stems from a study of metastatic and nonmetastatic thyroid tumors. Whole-study context: Patients with malignant and benign thyroid disease provided blood and tumor or nodule tissue, whose repertoires were compared.

Per the study methods: Clinicopathological groups of papillary thyroid cancer showed CDR3 differences that were used to build a distant-metastasis classifier. Using MiXCR, TCRdb re-called clones from the PCR reads. The authors' filters were not applied to this entry. The repertoire includes 7,700 or so clones, about 33% of them detected once, and about 9.4% sits in the top ten. Worth noting for this clone: Its antigen is unknown. Compared with germline, one end of the junction differs, possibly owing to a read error.

Findings of the study overall: Relative to benign nodules, malignant thyroid tumors were reportedly characterized by significantly elevated TCR beta diversity in blood and tumor.

Patients underwent thyroid surgery, and none had received any treatment before it. This receptor was obtained from a female donor with papillary thyroid cancer or a benign thyroid nodule (not recorded which). Some clones in this sample may be carry-over from other donors' samples. Input material: tumor tissue.

The CDR3 DNA sequence: TGTGCCAGCAGTTTACGGGTCTCTGGTGCCACCGTCCTGACTTTC. Translation gives CASSLRVSGATVLTF. The V call is TRBV6-1, the J call TRBJ2-6, with no clear D. There are 15 residues in the CDR3. Germline assignment: CDR1 MNHNS and CDR2 SASEGT.